These 13 T cell receptor beta chains were all obtained from the same sample, sequenced in a study of T cell repertoires in cytomegalovirus infection (dated by TCRdb to the late 2010s). The data were produced on an Illumina HiSeq 1500. Clones were called with MiXCR by TCRdb after fastp trimmed the public reads at Q25, and only in-frame beta chains were retained. Each record represents a unique CDR3 protein, reported with the most common genes and DNA among its rows. The sample includes almost 300,000 distinct CDR3 sequences, with about a tenth observed a single time. The leading ten clones occupy less than 3% of the sample. Specimen: PBMCs. These receptors originate from a human donor in good health (CMV status not recorded). Some clones in this sample may be carry-over from other donors' samples.

This clonotype was detected many times. The rearrangement links TRBV6-5 to TRBJ1-2; D gene unclear. This CDR3 is built from 13 residues. Germline assignment: CDR1 MNHEY and CDR2 SVGAGI. The V and J ends lost 5 bases and 4 bases respectively, with 11 bases between them. CDR3 sequence: CASSGTRAYGYTF. The DNA for the CDR3 is TGTGCCAGCAGTGGTACACGTGCCTATGGCTACACCTTC.

The V call is TRBV5-1, the J call TRBJ2-3; a possible D gene is TRBD2 (7 bases). The CDR3 extends over 14 amino acids. V was cut by 4 bases and J by 5 bases, with 14 bases left in between. The germline V gene has CDR1 SGHRS and CDR2 YFSETQ. The CDR3 loop reads CASSPGRGIDTQYF. The CDR3 DNA reads as TGCGCCAGCAGCCCGGGGAGGGGGATAGATACGCAGTATTTT.

The rearrangement joins TRBV4-1 to TRBJ2-3; 8 positions agree with TRBD2. Germline V CDR1 and CDR2: MGHRA, YSYEKL. The ends lost 1 base at V and 2 bases at J; junction bases unmatched: 11. The CDR3 contains 18 residues. In DNA form, the CDR3 reads TGCGCCAGCAGCCAAGGTCCAGCGGGGGCTGGTTCCACAGATACGCAGTATTTT. It is translated as CASSQGPAGAGSTDTQYF.

This clonotype was observed a few times. This sequence joins TRBV28 and TRBJ2-6; 8 bases are shared with TRBD1. This CDR3 is 17 amino acids long. CDR1 is MDHEN, CDR2 SYDVKM, per germline. J lost 0 bases, V lost 2 bases, and 3 bases had no gene match. The CDR3 region is CASSLATGGSGANVLTF. Written as DNA, the CDR3 is TGTGCCAGCAGTTTAGCTACAGGGGGCTCTGGGGCCAACGTCCTGACTTTC.

The sample holds many counts of this clonotype. CDR3 residues: CASSKGRSSGANVLTF. The CDR3, as DNA: TGTGCCAGCAGTAAGGGACGGAGCTCTGGGGCCAACGTCCTGACTTTC. The chain couples TRBV27 to TRBJ2-6; D tentatively fits TRBD1 or TRBD2 (5 bases each). The germline CDR1 and CDR2 sequences are MNHEY and SMNVEV (reference sequence). The CDR3 consists of 16 residues. The V end was cut by 5 bases, the J end by 0 bases, with 11 bases between.

This clonotype was counted many times. V usage is TRBV7-2 and J usage is TRBJ2-5; D uncertain. V lost 5 bases, J lost 1 base, and 14 bases lay in between. The CDR3 sequence is 15 residues long. Looked up from germline, CDR1 is SGHTA and CDR2 is FQGNSA. CDR3 sequence: CASSPSGLSQETQYF. As DNA, the CDR3 is TGTGCCAGCAGCCCCTCGGGCCTTTCCCAAGAGACCCAGTACTTC.

The rearrangement joins TRBV4-1 to TRBJ1-1; TRBD1 aligns across 9 bases. The V and J ends lost 2 bases and 3 bases, in that order; junction bases with no gene match: 13. The CDR3 has 18 residues. Germline V lookup: CDR1 MGHRA, CDR2 YSYEKL. The CDR3 spells CASSQPKRWTGVDTEAFF. In nucleotides, the CDR3 is TGCGCCAGCAGCCAACCCAAGCGATGGACAGGGGTCGACACTGAAGCTTTCTTT.

In its sample, this clonotype was seen a few times. The J gene is TRBJ2-7, the V gene TRBV28; TRBD2 might be the D (5 bases). Germline assignment: CDR1 MDHEN and CDR2 SYDVKM. V was clipped by 4 bases and J by 7 bases, with 14 bases between them. The CDR3 runs to 13 residues. The CDR3 protein is CASSSRRRGEQYV. CDR3 nucleotide sequence: TGTGCCAGCAGTTCTCGGCGGCGCGGGGAGCAGTACGTC.

This clonotype was seen many times. The chain couples TRBV7-3 to TRBJ1-1, with D unresolved. This CDR3 has 13 amino acids. Germline V gives CDR1 SGHTA, CDR2 FQGTGA. V was trimmed by 5 bases and J by 6 bases, leaving 13 bases between them. Here the CDR3 reads CASSLQRGAEAFF. For the CDR3, the DNA is TGTGCCAGCAGCCTCCAGCGTGGGGCTGAAGCTTTCTTT.

V and J are TRBV28 and TRBJ2-7; the D gene is possibly TRBD2 (5 bases). Trimming shortened V by 8 bases and J by 7 bases, and 21 bases separated the two germline ends. The CDR3 sequence is 14 residues long. Germline CDR1 is MDHEN and CDR2 is SYDVKM. The CDR3 nucleotides read TGTGCCAGCGCCCCCTTTGAGAGGGTCTGGGAGCAGTACGTC. Translation: CASAPFERVWEQYV.

This clonotype was picked up a small number of times. The chain combines TRBV2 with TRBJ1-5; D not certain. Trimming removed 4 bases at V and 2 bases at J, with 15 bases between. Looked up from germline, CDR1 is SNHLY and CDR2 is FYNNEI. The CDR3 is made up of 16 amino acids. CDR3 coding DNA: TGTGCCAGCAGTGGACAACGCGGCCGAGGCAATCAGCCCCAGCATTTT. It codes for CASSGQRGRGNQPQHF.

This clonotype showed up many times. The chain carries TRBV6-6 and TRBJ2-4, with D possibly being TRBD1 (6 bases). Per germline, CDR1 MNHNY and CDR2 SVGAGI (reference sequence). The CDR3 consists of 13 residues. V lost 7 bases to trimming and J lost 3 bases, with 10 bases between them. The CDR3 DNA sequence: TGTGCCAGCAACCGGGACAACAAAAACATTCAGTACTTC. It yields the protein CASNRDNKNIQYF.

This clonotype was observed at least ten times. The rearrangement links TRBV7-2 to TRBJ1-5; D is uncertain. V was clipped by 6 bases and J by 11 bases, with 14 bases between them. Per the germline V gene, CDR1 is SGHTA and CDR2 is FQGNSA. The CDR3 sequence is 12 residues long. Written as DNA, the CDR3 is TGTGCCAGCAGGGGGAATGACGAGGCCCAGCATTTT. It specifies CASRGNDEAQHF. Filled out from reference TRBV7-2 and TRBJ1-5, the complete variable domain reads GAGVSQSPSNKVTEKGKDVELRCDPISGHTALYWYRQSLGQGLEFLIYFQGNSAPDKSGLPSDRFSAERTGGSVSTLTIQRTQQEDSAVYLCASRGNDEAQHFGDGTRLSIL.